This paragraph covers one T cell receptor beta chain sequence. Regarding time point: cycle 4 day 1 (C4D1), after 6 weeks of nivolumab. The patients all showed relapse after autologous stem cell transplantation, while their brentuximab vedotin exposure varied. The authors purified CD4+ T cells from thawed PBMCs by magnetic negative selection. The assay was immunoSEQ multiplex PCR, and TCRdb's table has in-frame clones only and misses some. This table holds approximately 9,300 clones, roughly 88% found once. These data originate in a study of PD-1 blockade in classical Hodgkin lymphoma. About the research overall: Patients in the cohort were put on intravenous nivolumab, 3 mg/kg every 2 weeks.

The sample here was CD4+ T cells from blood, taken before the fourth cycle of nivolumab. The sequence derives from a human donor with classical Hodgkin lymphoma.

As DNA, the CDR3 is TGTGCCAGCAGCTTAGGGACAGGGTTTGGAGAGACCCAGTACTTC. As protein: CASSLGTGFGETQYF. The chain joins TRBV7-3 to TRBJ2-5, with 9 bases that match TRBD1. Trimming at V came to 2 bases and at J to 4 bases, leaving 5 bases not matched to a gene. This CDR3 region has 15 residues. Germline CDR1 SGHTA, CDR2 FQGTGA. The complete variable domain, with remaining parts taken from reference TRBV7-3 and TRBJ2-5, reads GAGVSQTPSNKVTEKGKYVELRCDPISGHTALYWYRQSLGQGPEFLIYFQGTGAADDSGLPNDRFFAVRPEGSVSTLKIQRTERGDSAVYLCASSLGTGFGETQYFGPGTRLLVL.